The clone carrying this T cell receptor beta chain was seen a few times. J was trimmed by 6 bases and V by 5 bases; bases with no gene match: 7. The CDR3 runs to 15 residues. CDR1 and CDR2 (germline): MNHEY, SVGAGI. For the second PCR, which ran for roughly 7 to 11 cycles, a sample-barcoded 5' primer and a J-beta primer mix were used. A 12-random-nucleotide template-switch adaptor tagged each cDNA molecule. Each CDR3 protein is one row after TCRdb ran MiXCR on the 5' RACE reads. The repertoire holds some 930,000 distinct CDR3 sequences, almost 30% seen once, with roughly 10% in the top ten. The data were obtained in a study of blood T cells in healthy people across ages. A further study also used this sample, focusing on T cells of mothers and their children.

The sample consisted of blood. The TCR was taken from a woman between 35 and 50 years old in good health. The gene calls are TRBV6-5 and TRBJ2-6, with 7 nucleotides matching TRBD2. CDR3 residues: CASSLTGGKANVLTF. The DNA of the CDR3 is TGTGCCAGCAGTCTTACCGGGGGGAAGGCCAACGTCCTGACTTTC.